The clone carrying this T cell receptor (beta chain) was picked up a small number of times. Antigen unknown. This record comes from a study of T-cell memory formation after mild COVID-19. Regarding the study as a whole: Some clones that responded were present in memory (sampled pre-infection), which suggests cross-reactive memory joined.

From the 5' RACE reads, TCRdb called clonotypes with MiXCR, one entry per CDR3 protein. This sample has 200,000 to 300,000 distinct CDR3 sequences; 15% to 20% occur once, and the top ten carry 22%. This CDR3 spans 15 amino acids. V was shortened by 2 bases and J by 6 bases, with 16 bases between the two germline ends. Germline values: CDR1 SGDLS, CDR2 YYNGEE. The sample consisted of PBMCs or a T cell subset sorted from them (not recorded which). The sequence derives from a man in his late teens or twenties who had mild COVID-19 (a few samples of this study predate the infection). Cell type and time point are not known. The chain uses TRBV9 and TRBJ2-3, with D maybe TRBD2 (5 bases). The CDR3 sequence: CASSVSGRTTDTQYF. The CDR3 DNA reads as TGTGCCAGCAGCGTTTCGGGAAGAACCACTGATACGCAGTATTTT.